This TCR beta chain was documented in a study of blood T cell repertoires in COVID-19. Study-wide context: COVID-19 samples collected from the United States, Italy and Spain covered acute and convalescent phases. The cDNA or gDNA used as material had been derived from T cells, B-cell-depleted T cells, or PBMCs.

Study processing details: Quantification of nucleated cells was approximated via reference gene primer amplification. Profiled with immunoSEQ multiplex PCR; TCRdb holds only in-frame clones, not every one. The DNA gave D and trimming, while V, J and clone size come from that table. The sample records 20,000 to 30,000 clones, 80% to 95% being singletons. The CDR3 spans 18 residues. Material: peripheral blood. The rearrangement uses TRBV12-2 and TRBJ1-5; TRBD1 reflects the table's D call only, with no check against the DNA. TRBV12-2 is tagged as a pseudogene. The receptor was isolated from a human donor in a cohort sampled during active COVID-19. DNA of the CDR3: TGTGCAAGTCGCTCACAGGGACGATTGGGTTATAGCAATCAGCCCCAGCATTTT. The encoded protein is CASRSQGRLGYSNQPQHF.